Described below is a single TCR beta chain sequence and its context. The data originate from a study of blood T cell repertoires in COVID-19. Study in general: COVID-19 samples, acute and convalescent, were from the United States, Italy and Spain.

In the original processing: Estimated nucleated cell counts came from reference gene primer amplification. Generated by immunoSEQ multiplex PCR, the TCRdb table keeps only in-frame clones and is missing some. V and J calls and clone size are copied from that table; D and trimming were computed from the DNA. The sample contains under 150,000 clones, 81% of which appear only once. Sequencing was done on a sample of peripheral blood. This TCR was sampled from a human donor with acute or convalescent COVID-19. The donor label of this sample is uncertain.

The CDR3 loop is CASSRIAASTDTQYF. The CDR3 bases are TGTGCCAGCAGCAGGATAGCGGCGAGCACAGATACGCAGTATTTT. The V call is TRBV9, the J call TRBJ2-3; tentatively, D is TRBD2 (6 bases). V lost 4 bases and J 0 bases, leaving 12 bases between the germline ends. The CDR3 runs 15 residues. Germline V gene lookup returns CDR1 SGDLS and CDR2 YYNGEE.